Listed here are 23 T cell receptor beta chains from one sample, sequenced in a study of long-term antiretroviral therapy in people with HIV. Version v3.0 of the immunoSEQ assay ran at survey level. Profiled with immunoSEQ multiplex PCR; TCRdb holds only in-frame clones, not every one. The sample gives about 30,000 clones, nearly 95% of which show up once; around 10% is in the top ten. Sequencing used unsorted PBMCs, obtained 6.2 years after starting antiretroviral therapy. The receptors shown here come from a man in his forties or fifties with HIV.

The J gene is TRBJ1-5, the V gene TRBV19; 12 nucleotides align to TRBD1. The germline gives CDR1 LNHDA, CDR2 SQIVND (reference sequence). The junction had 12 bases not matched to a gene; V was cut back by 6 bases and J by 6 bases. The CDR3 loop spans 17 amino acids. This CDR3 reads CASSRSGTGGFGQPQHF. The CDR3 coding sequence is TGTGCCAGTAGCCGTTCCGGGACAGGGGGCTTCGGTCAGCCCCAGCATTTT.

The rearrangement links TRBV6-4 to TRBJ2-3; the D is unclear. The CDR3 length is 14 residues. From germline, CDR1 is MRHNA and CDR2 SNTAGT. V lost 2 bases and J lost 1, with 7 bases in between. CDR3 nucleotides: TGTGCCAGCAGTGACGGCCACCGCACAGATACGCAGTATTTT. It codes for CASSDGHRTDTQYF.

In this sample, this clone turned up once. The chain joins TRBV2 to TRBJ1-2; D remains unclear. CDR3 length: 14 amino acids. CDR1 and CDR2 from the germline V gene are SNHLY and FYNNEI. Trimming took 6 bases from V and 2 from J, leaving 13 bases between them. The CDR3 coding sequence is TGTGCCAGCAGCCTATACTCGGGAAACTATGGCTACACCTTC. This encodes CASSLYSGNYGYTF.

This clone was found once. CDR3 protein: CASWGGFSSYEQYF. The CDR3 region has the DNA TGTGCCAGCTGGGGGGGTTTTAGCTCCTACGAGCAGTACTTC. This chain joins TRBV28 and TRBJ2-7; 7 bases fit TRBD2. Germline assignment: CDR1 MDHEN and CDR2 SYDVKM. The CDR3 spans 14 residues. The junction had 7 bases not matched to a gene; V was cut back by 8 bases and J by 0 bases.

This chain uses TRBV5-1 with TRBJ1-1; 7 bases agree with TRBD1. Looked up from germline, CDR1 is SGHRS and CDR2 is YFSETQ. V was clipped by 1 base and J by 4 bases; unmatched bases: 4. This CDR3 is 14 amino acids long. Here the CDR3 reads CASSLRGQGTEAFF. For the CDR3, the DNA is TGCGCCAGCAGCTTGAGGGGGCAGGGCACTGAAGCTTTCTTT.

By share of the sample, this clone is medium-sized. The rearrangement uses TRBV11-2 and TRBJ2-2, with a weak D call TRBD1 (5 bases). Trimming stripped 4 bases from V and 4 bases from J, with 16 bases between. The CDR3 is 16 amino acids. Germline loops: CDR1 SGHAT, CDR2 FQNNGV. Here the CDR3 reads CASSSSSWGGTGELFF. CDR3 nucleotide sequence: TGTGCCAGCAGCTCCAGTTCCTGGGGCGGCACCGGGGAGCTGTTTTTT. The entire variable domain, with the rest obtained from reference TRBV11-2 and TRBJ2-2, is as follows: EAGVAQSPRYKIIEKRQSVAFWCNPISGHATLYWYQQILGQGPKLLIQFQNNGVVDDSQLPKDRFSAERLKGVDSTLKIQPAKLEDSAVYLCASSSSSWGGTGELFFGEGSRLTVL.

This chain connects TRBV10-3 to TRBJ2-7, with D possibly TRBD1 on 6 matching bases. Trimming removed 6 bases from V and 3 bases from J, with 15 bases in between. Germline CDR1 and CDR2: ENHRY and SYGVKD. CDR3 length: 14 residues. CDR3 nucleotides: TGTGCCATCAGGGAACGGGGACACAACTACGAGCAGTACTTC. This codes for CAIRERGHNYEQYF.

The rearrangement joins TRBV5-4 to TRBJ2-5; tentative D call: TRBD1 (6 bases). The CDR3 covers 15 residues. Per germline, CDR1 SGHNT and CDR2 YYREEE (reference sequence). Trimming removed 4 bases from V and 0 bases from J, with 13 bases in between. CDR3 residues: CASSRDNGYQETQYF. For the CDR3, the DNA is TGTGCCAGCAGCCGGGACAACGGGTACCAAGAGACCCAGTACTTC.

This chain joins TRBV7-2 and TRBJ2-3; 14 positions match TRBD2. J was trimmed by 4 bases and V by 5 bases; bases with no gene match: 5. The CDR3 loop spans 16 amino acids. Germline values: CDR1 SGHTA, CDR2 FQGNSA. The chain's CDR3 is CASSPRLAGGADTQYF. The CDR3 DNA sequence: TGTGCCAGCAGCCCAAGACTAGCGGGGGGGGCAGATACGCAGTATTTT.

This chain connects TRBV5-1 to TRBJ2-4; D might be TRBD2 (6 bases). V lost 3 bases and J lost 10, with 17 bases in between. The germline V gene has CDR1 SGHRS and CDR2 YFSETQ. The CDR3 sequence is 14 residues long. Here the CDR3 reads CASSSWDFPGIQYF. The DNA of the CDR3 is TGCGCCAGCAGCTCGTGGGACTTCCCGGGGATTCAGTACTTC.

The chain couples TRBV6-6 to TRBJ2-3; 7 bases are shared with TRBD2. Looked up from germline, CDR1 is MNHNY and CDR2 is SVGAGI (reference sequence). Trimming cost V 0 bases and J 4 bases; bases outside gene matches: 7. The CDR3 has 16 residues. The CDR3: CASSYSTRLAPDTQYF. The DNA for the CDR3 is TGTGCCAGCAGTTACTCGACGAGACTAGCTCCAGATACGCAGTATTTT.

The rearrangement uses TRBV9 and TRBJ2-2, with 14 bases that match TRBD2. The germline CDR1 and CDR2 sequences are SGDLS and YYNGEE. The trim removed 0 bases at V and 6 bases at J, leaving 1 base unmatched. This CDR3 is 16 amino acids long. CDR3 loop: CASSVGLAGGAGELFF. CDR3 DNA: TGTGCCAGCAGCGTAGGACTAGCGGGGGGGGCCGGGGAGCTGTTTTTT.

The V gene is TRBV28, the J gene TRBJ2-7, with D uncertain. CDR1 is MDHEN and CDR2 is SYDVKM in the germline V gene. The CDR3 covers 12 residues. Trimming removed 4 bases from V and 3 bases from J, with 7 bases in between. CDR3 region: CASSSPFYEQYF. As DNA, the CDR3 is TGTGCCAGCAGTTCTCCATTCTACGAGCAGTACTTC.

The chain recombines TRBV7-8 with TRBJ2-2, with a tentative D call TRBD2 (7 bases). Between the trimmed V and J ends, which lost 4 bases and 6 bases, there was a span of 12 bases. Germline CDR1 reads SGHVS; CDR2 reads FQNEAQ. The length of the CDR3 is 14 residues. Written as DNA, the CDR3 is TGTGCCAGCAGCTACTACGGGGGGCCCGGGGAGCTGTTTTTT. Translated: CASSYYGGPGELFF.

The chain is built from TRBV7-3 and TRBJ2-5, with 9 bases aligning to TRBD1. Germline V gives CDR1 SGHTA, CDR2 FQGTGA. There are 15 residues in the CDR3. V dropped 4 bases and J dropped 4; count of bases not matched to a gene: 7. CDR3 DNA: TGTGCCAGCAGCTCTAATGCGGACAGGGGAGAGACCCAGTACTTC. As protein: CASSSNADRGETQYF. The whole variable domain, filled in from reference TRBV7-3 and TRBJ2-5, reads GAGVSQTPSNKVTEKGKYVELRCDPISGHTALYWYRQSLGQGPEFLIYFQGTGAADDSGLPNDRFFAVRPEGSVSTLKIQRTERGDSAVYLCASSSNADRGETQYFGPGTRLLVL.

The gene calls are TRBV19 and TRBJ2-7; 10 nucleotides line up with TRBD1. CDR1 and CDR2 from the germline V gene are LNHDA and SQIVND (reference sequence). The CDR3 has 16 amino acids. V lost 7 bases and J lost 3; bases outside the gene matches: 12. CDR3 in amino acids: CASTGTGVLGGYEQYF. CDR3 bases: TGTGCCAGTACCGGGACAGGGGTATTAGGTGGCTACGAGCAGTACTTC.

The chain couples TRBV9 to TRBJ1-6; tentative D call: TRBD1 (5 bases). Per the germline V gene, CDR1 is SGDLS and CDR2 is YYNGEE. This CDR3 has 16 residues. Trimming shortened V by 0 bases and J by 3 bases, and 10 bases separated the two germline ends. This CDR3 is CASSVDGGGYNSPLHF. The CDR3 bases are TGTGCCAGCAGCGTAGACGGGGGGGGCTATAATTCACCCCTCCACTTT.

The V call is TRBV27, the J call TRBJ2-7; no firm D call. CDR1 is MNHEY, CDR2 SMNVEV, per germline (reference sequence). The CDR3 sequence is 16 residues long. The germline V and J ends were trimmed by 0 bases and 3 bases, with 15 bases remaining between them. CDR3 sequence reads: CASSLSGNPSIYEQYF. For the CDR3, the DNA is TGTGCCAGCAGTTTATCCGGTAACCCGTCGATCTACGAGCAGTACTTC.

The chain employs TRBV4-3 and TRBJ1-1; D is undetermined. The V end was cut by 0 bases, the J end by 4 bases, with 9 bases between. Germline V gene lookup returns CDR1 LGHNA and CDR2 YSLEER. This CDR3 is built from 14 residues. The CDR3 sequence: CASSQDRAGTEAFF. CDR3 DNA: TGCGCCAGCAGCCAAGATCGGGCGGGCACTGAAGCTTTCTTT.

This clone appeared a few times. V is TRBV4-3 and J is TRBJ2-7; D may be TRBD1 (5 bases). The CDR3 totals 16 residues. Per the germline V gene, CDR1 is LGHNA and CDR2 is YSLEER. The V and J ends lost 0 bases and 2 bases respectively, with 14 bases between them. CDR3 sequence reads: CASSQEMTAATYEQYF. The CDR3 nucleotides read TGCGCCAGCAGCCAAGAAATGACAGCAGCAACCTACGAGCAGTACTTC.

In DNA form, the CDR3 reads TGTGCCAGCGAGGACACACTACTCTCCTACGAGCAGTACTTC. It encodes CASEDTLLSYEQYF. The genes are TRBV7-9 and TRBJ2-7, with D perhaps TRBD1 (5 bases). CDR1 and CDR2 from the germline V gene are SEHNR and FQNEAQ (reference sequence). The CDR3 covers 14 residues. The germline V and J ends were trimmed by 8 bases and 0 bases, with 14 bases remaining between them. Full variable domain (remainder filled in from reference TRBV7-9 and TRBJ2-7): DTGVSQNPRHKITKRGQNVTFRCDPISEHNRLYWYRQTLGQGPEFLTYFQNEAQLEKSRLLSDRFSAERPKGSFSTLEIQRTEQGDSAMYLCASEDTLLSYEQYFGPGTRLTVT.

By share of the sample, this clone is medium-sized. The chain recombines TRBV27 with TRBJ2-3; D might be TRBD2 (5 bases). V was pared by 5 bases and J by 2 bases, with 14 bases between. Germline lookup yields CDR1 MNHEY and CDR2 SMNVEV (reference sequence). The CDR3 length is 15 residues. In DNA form, the CDR3 reads TGTGCCAGCAGTCCCATGACTACCTCCACAGATACGCAGTATTTT. Its translation is CASSPMTTSTDTQYF.

V gene TRBV4-2 combines with J gene TRBJ2-7, with a possible D match to TRBD2 (6 bases). The V and J ends lost 2 bases and 0 bases respectively, with 14 bases between them. The germline gives CDR1 LGHNA, CDR2 YNFKEQ. CDR3 length: 16 amino acids. CDR3 region: CASSQLLAVSSYEQYF. In DNA, the CDR3 is TGTGCCAGCAGCCAACTATTAGCGGTTAGCTCCTACGAGCAGTACTTC.